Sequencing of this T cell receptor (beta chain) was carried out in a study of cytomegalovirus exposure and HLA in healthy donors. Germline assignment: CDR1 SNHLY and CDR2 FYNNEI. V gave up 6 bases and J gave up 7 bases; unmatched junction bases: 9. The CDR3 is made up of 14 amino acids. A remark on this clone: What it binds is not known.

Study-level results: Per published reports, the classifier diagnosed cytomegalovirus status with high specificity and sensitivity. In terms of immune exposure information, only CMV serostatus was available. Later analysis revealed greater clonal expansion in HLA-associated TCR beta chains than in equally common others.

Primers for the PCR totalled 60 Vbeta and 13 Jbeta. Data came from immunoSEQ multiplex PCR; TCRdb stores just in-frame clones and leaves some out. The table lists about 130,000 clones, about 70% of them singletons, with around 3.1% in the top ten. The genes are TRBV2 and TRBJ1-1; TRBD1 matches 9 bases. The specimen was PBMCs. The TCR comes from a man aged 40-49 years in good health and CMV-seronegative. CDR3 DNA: TGTGCCAGCAGCACCGGGACAGGGAAGGGTGAAGCTTTCTTT. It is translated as CASSTGTGKGEAFF.